A selection of T cell receptor beta chains follows, all from one sample in a study of cytomegalovirus exposure and HLA in healthy donors. TCRdb's copy holds only in-frame clones and misses some; the assay was immunoSEQ multiplex PCR. Of around 110,000 clones in the sample, roughly four fifths were seen once. Sequenced sample: PBMCs. The source is a woman aged 18-30 years in good health and CMV-seronegative. Both conserved end residues are part of each CDR3. A D gene is named only where the DNA matches it firmly. Some rows mark clone size as missing; the rest say once, few, many or name a class of expanded clone.

cdr3_nt cdr3_aa d_call j_call v_call clone_size
TGTGCCAGCAGCTTAGCCCCGGGACAGTCCTACGAGCAGTACTTC CASSLAPGQSYEQYF TRBD1 TRBJ2-7 TRBV7-9 -
TGTGCCAGCAGCTCGACAGGGCTTGGAAATTCACCCCTCCACTTT CASSSTGLGNSPLHF TRBD1 TRBJ1-6 TRBV27 few
TGTGCCGTCTCGCCGGGAGGGGCGATCACTGAAGCTTTCTTT CAVSPGGAITEAFF - TRBJ1-1 TRBV7-9 once
TGTGCCAGCAGCAAGGACAGGGAGGCTGGAAACACCATATATTTT CASSKDREAGNTIYF TRBD1 TRBJ1-3 TRBV6-7 -
TGTGCCAGCAGCATTGTCACTCCTAACTATGGCTACACCTTC CASSIVTPNYGYTF - TRBJ1-2 TRBV7-9 -
TGTGCCAGTAGTATGAGACAGTGGAACACTGAAGCTTTCTTT CASSMRQWNTEAFF - TRBJ1-1 TRBV19 -
TGTGCCAGTAGTCCCAAACAGGGTTGGGATGAAAAACTGTTTTTT CASSPKQGWDEKLFF - TRBJ1-4 TRBV19 few
TGCGCCAGCGTGGGCTCAGACACAGATACGCAGTATTTT CASVGSDTDTQYF - TRBJ2-3 TRBV5-1 -
TGTGCCAGCAGCTTCCCCGGGACAGCTAACGGGGAGCTGTTTTTT CASSFPGTANGELFF TRBD1 TRBJ2-2 TRBV7-8 few
TGTGCCAGTAGTATAACCAGCGGGGTCTACGAGCAGTACTTC CASSITSGVYEQYF TRBD2 TRBJ2-7 TRBV19 -
TGTGCCAGCAGTTTGAACTTCCATGAGCAGTTCTTC CASSLNFHEQFF - TRBJ2-1 TRBV28 -
TGTGCCAGCTCAAGCCGGGGGACAGGGACGGGTCGAGAGCAGTTCTTC CASSSRGTGTGREQFF TRBD1 TRBJ2-1 TRBV18 few
TGCGCCAGCAGCCCGGTCCCACTCTCCTCTGGGGCCAACGTCCTGACTTTC CASSPVPLSSGANVLTF - TRBJ2-6 TRBV5-1 many
TGTGCCAGCAGCTTGGTGCTAGCGAATGAGCAGTTCTTC CASSLVLANEQFF - TRBJ2-1 TRBV5-5 -
TGCGCCAGCAGCTTCCAGGGGCAGACTCAAGAGACCCAGTACTTC CASSFQGQTQETQYF - TRBJ2-5 TRBV5-1 once
TGTGCCAGCAGTTCGTCAGGGGGGAGCGGTCAGCCCCAGCATTTT CASSSSGGSGQPQHF TRBD1 TRBJ1-5 TRBV6-5 -
TGTGCCTGGACCCGGGCTAGGGGTTCACCCCTCCACTTT CAWTRARGSPLHF - TRBJ1-6 TRBV30 -
TGCGCCAGCAGGCCAGGGGGTTTCACTGAAGCTTTCTTT CASRPGGFTEAFF TRBD1 TRBJ1-1 TRBV5-1 once
TGTGCCTGGAGTGTGGACGGGCGGGGGTTTGACGGGGAGCTGTTTTTT CAWSVDGRGFDGELFF TRBD2 TRBJ2-2 TRBV30 -
TGTGCCAGCAGTTTAATAAGTTCGAGCGGCTACACCTTC CASSLISSSGYTF - TRBJ1-2 TRBV28 -
TGTGCCACCAGCAGGAGGACAGGGCCGAACACTGAAGCTTTCTTT CATSRRTGPNTEAFF TRBD1 TRBJ1-1 TRBV15 once
TGTGCCAGCAGAGACAATTTGAACACCATATATTTT CASRDNLNTIYF - TRBJ1-3 TRBV25-1 -
TGTGCCACCAGCAGAGATATGGGACAGTCCTACAATGAGCAGTTCTTC CATSRDMGQSYNEQFF TRBD1 TRBJ2-1 TRBV15 -
TGTGCCAGTAGTATTTTACGCGGTCGGGGGATCACCGATAATTCACCCCTCCACTTT CASSILRGRGITDNSPLHF - TRBJ1-6 TRBV19 -
TGTGCCAGCAGCCAAGAGGGACAGGGGCAAACCTACGAGCAGTACTTC CASSQEGQGQTYEQYF TRBD1 TRBJ2-7 TRBV4-2 -
TGTGCCAGCAGGTTGGGACAAATTAACACTGAAGCTTTCTTT CASRLGQINTEAFF - TRBJ1-1 TRBV2 few
TGTGCCAGCACCCATGACTTGACAGGAGCAAGCTACGAGCAGTACTTC CASTHDLTGASYEQYF - TRBJ2-7 TRBV7-2 -
TGTGCCAGCAGCTACATTAGTATACAGGGTACCGAGCAGTACTTC CASSYISIQGTEQYF - TRBJ2-7 TRBV5-6 -
TGTGCCAGCAGCTCCAGACAGGGGGTCTACGAGCAGTACTTC CASSSRQGVYEQYF TRBD1 TRBJ2-7 TRBV7-6 -
TGTGCCAGCAGCTTATACGGGCAGGGGGCAGATACGCAGTATTTT CASSLYGQGADTQYF TRBD1 TRBJ2-3 TRBV7-2 once
TGTGCCAGCAGCCAAGATGTGGCAGGGAGGGACGAGCAGTACTTC CASSQDVAGRDEQYF TRBD2 TRBJ2-7 TRBV4-2 -
TGTGCCAGCAGCTACCACAGGGGGGAGGACATTCAGTACTTC CASSYHRGEDIQYF TRBD1 TRBJ2-4 TRBV7-9 -
TGTGCCAGCAGCCCCAGGCAGTTACTCTATGGCTACACCTTC CASSPRQLLYGYTF - TRBJ1-2 TRBV28 few
TGTGCCAGCAGACCTCCCGGGACAGGGGGCTCCGGGGAGCTGTTTTTT CASRPPGTGGSGELFF TRBD1 TRBJ2-2 TRBV9 -
TGTGCCAGCTCCTGGGAACAGGTCAATCAGCCCCAGCATTTT CASSWEQVNQPQHF - TRBJ1-5 TRBV6-6 few
TGTGCCAGCAGTTTGGACAGGAAGAACTATGGCTACACCTTC CASSLDRKNYGYTF TRBD1 TRBJ1-2 TRBV27 few
TGCGCCAGCAGCTTTGGGGCGGAGGGATCCTATGGCTACACCTTC CASSFGAEGSYGYTF - TRBJ1-2 TRBV5-1 few
TGTGCCAGCAGCGTAGTGGACAGATTCTACACCTTC CASSVVDRFYTF - TRBJ1-2 TRBV9 -
TGTGCCATCAGGGGTAACAGGGCTGACTATGGCTACACCTTC CAIRGNRADYGYTF - TRBJ1-2 TRBV10-3 few
TGTGCCATCAGTGACAGCGCTACGCAGTATTTT CAISDSATQYF - TRBJ2-3 TRBV10-3 -
TGTGCCAGCAGCCCTGTTGGACAGAACACCGGGGAGCTGTTTTTT CASSPVGQNTGELFF - TRBJ2-2 TRBV5-6 -
TGTGCCAGCAGCTTGACTAGCGGGGGTCAGACCCACGGTGAGCAGTTCTTC CASSLTSGGQTHGEQFF TRBD2 TRBJ2-1 TRBV5-8 once
TGTGCCAGCAGCCCTCACAGGGTAGGAGGAAACACCATATATTTT CASSPHRVGGNTIYF - TRBJ1-3 TRBV9 -
TGTGCCAGCAGCTTAGTTTATGGCACCACCCAAGCTTTCTTT CASSLVYGTTQAFF - TRBJ1-1 TRBV7-2 -
TGTGCCAGCAGCCAGGAGATTGACAGTGCGAACACCGGGGAGCTGTTTTTT CASSQEIDSANTGELFF - TRBJ2-2 TRBV4-2 -
TGTGCCAGCAGTTACTCGAAGTCGGCAACAGCCTATGGCTACACCTTC CASSYSKSATAYGYTF - TRBJ1-2 TRBV6-6 -
TGTGCCAGCAGCTTCGCCGTGACAGGGTCTGGAAACACCATATATTTT CASSFAVTGSGNTIYF TRBD1 TRBJ1-3 TRBV5-8 -
TGCAGCGTTGACCGGGGGAACGGGGAGCTGTTTTTT CSVDRGNGELFF - TRBJ2-2 TRBV29-1 few
TGTGCCAGCAGCCCTGTCGAACGCGCTGAAGCTTTCTTT CASSPVERAEAFF - TRBJ1-1 TRBV5-4 once
TGTGCCAGCAGCCTGGGACTAGCGGGGGGCGGCAATGAGCAGTTCTTC CASSLGLAGGGNEQFF TRBD2 TRBJ2-1 TRBV14 -
TGTGCCATCGCCCGCATGCAGGGAATGAACACTGAAGCTTTCTTT CAIARMQGMNTEAFF - TRBJ1-1 TRBV10-3 -
TGTGCCAGCAGCGACGGACAGGGCCTCGGGGCTTTCTTT CASSDGQGLGAFF TRBD1 TRBJ1-1 TRBV6-1 -
TGTGCCAGCTTCCTGGGGACAGGGGCCCACGAGCAGTACTTC CASFLGTGAHEQYF TRBD1 TRBJ2-7 TRBV28 once